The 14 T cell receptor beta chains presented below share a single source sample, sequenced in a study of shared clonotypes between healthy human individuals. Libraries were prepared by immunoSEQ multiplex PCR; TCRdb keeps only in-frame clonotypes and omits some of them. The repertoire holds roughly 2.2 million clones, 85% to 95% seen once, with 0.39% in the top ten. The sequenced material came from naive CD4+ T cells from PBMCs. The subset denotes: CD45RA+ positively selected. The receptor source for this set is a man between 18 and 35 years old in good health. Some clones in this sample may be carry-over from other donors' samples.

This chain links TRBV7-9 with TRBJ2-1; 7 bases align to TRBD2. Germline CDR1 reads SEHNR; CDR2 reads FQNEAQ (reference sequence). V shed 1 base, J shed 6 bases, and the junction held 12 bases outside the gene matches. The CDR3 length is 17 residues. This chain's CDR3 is CASSLGISPPGGNEQFF. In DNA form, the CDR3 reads TGTGCCAGCAGCTTAGGTATTAGTCCCCCGGGGGGCAATGAGCAGTTCTTC. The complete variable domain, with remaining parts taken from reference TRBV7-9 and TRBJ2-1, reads DTGVSQNPRHKITKRGQNVTFRCDPISEHNRLYWYRQTLGQGPEFLTYFQNEAQLEKSRLLSDRFSAERPKGSFSTLEIQRTEQGDSAMYLCASSLGISPPGGNEQFFGPGTRLTVL.

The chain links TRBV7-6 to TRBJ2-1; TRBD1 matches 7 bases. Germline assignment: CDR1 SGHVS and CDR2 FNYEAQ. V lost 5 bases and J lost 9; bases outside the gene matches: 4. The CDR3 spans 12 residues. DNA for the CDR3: TGTGCCAGCAGCACATCAGGGGGTGAGCAGTTCTTC. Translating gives CASSTSGGEQFF.

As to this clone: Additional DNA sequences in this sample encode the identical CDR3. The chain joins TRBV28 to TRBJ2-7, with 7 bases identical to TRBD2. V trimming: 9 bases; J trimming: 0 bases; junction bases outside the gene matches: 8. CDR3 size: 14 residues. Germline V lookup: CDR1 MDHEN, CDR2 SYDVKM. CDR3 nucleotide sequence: TGTGCCAGTAGGCCCGGGGGGAGCTCCTACGAGCAGTACTTC. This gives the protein CASRPGGSSYEQYF.

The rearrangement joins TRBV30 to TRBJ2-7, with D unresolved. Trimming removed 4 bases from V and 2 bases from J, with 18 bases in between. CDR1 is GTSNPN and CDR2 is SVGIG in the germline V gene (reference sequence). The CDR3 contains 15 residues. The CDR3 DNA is TGTGCCTGGATCTTCGGGCCCCCAGGCACCTACGAGCAGTACTTC. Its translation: CAWIFGPPGTYEQYF.

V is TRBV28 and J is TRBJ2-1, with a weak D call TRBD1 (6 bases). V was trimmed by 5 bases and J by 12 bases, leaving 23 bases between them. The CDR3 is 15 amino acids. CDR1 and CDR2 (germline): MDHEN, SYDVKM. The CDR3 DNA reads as TGTGCCAGCAGTCCACCCCCCGGCAGGGGCAACGGGCAGTTCTTC. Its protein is CASSPPPGRGNGQFF.

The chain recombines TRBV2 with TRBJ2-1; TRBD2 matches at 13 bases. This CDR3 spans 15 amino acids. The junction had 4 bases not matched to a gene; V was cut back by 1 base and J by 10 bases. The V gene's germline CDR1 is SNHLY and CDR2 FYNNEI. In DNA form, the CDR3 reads TGTGCCAGCAGTGAAGGGGGGACTAGCGGGATCGAGCAGTTCTTC. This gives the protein CASSEGGTSGIEQFF.

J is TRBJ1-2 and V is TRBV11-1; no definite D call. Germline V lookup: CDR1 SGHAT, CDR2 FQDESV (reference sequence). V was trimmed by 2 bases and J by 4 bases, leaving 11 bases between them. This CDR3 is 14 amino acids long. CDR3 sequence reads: CASSLMRGGYGYTF. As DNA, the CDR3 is TGTGCCAGCAGCTTAATGCGGGGTGGCTATGGCTACACCTTC.

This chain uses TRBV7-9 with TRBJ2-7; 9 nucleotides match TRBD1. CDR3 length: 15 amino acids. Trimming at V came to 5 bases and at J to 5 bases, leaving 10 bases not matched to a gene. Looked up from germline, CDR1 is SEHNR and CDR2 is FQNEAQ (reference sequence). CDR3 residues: CASSQRGTGTNEQYF. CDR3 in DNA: TGTGCCAGCAGCCAACGTGGGACAGGGACCAACGAGCAGTACTTC.

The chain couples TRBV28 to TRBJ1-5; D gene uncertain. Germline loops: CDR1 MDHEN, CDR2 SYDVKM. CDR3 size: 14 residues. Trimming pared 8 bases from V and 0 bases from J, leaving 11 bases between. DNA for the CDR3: TGTGCCAGCCTACCCGGTCCTAGCAATCAGCCCCAGCATTTT. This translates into CASLPGPSNQPQHF.

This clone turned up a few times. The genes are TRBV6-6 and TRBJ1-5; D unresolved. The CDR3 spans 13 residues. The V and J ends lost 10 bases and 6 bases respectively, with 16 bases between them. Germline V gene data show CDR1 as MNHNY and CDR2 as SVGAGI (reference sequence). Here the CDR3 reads CANNAVGLQPQHF. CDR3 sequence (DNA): TGTGCCAACAATGCTGTCGGACTTCAGCCCCAGCATTTT.

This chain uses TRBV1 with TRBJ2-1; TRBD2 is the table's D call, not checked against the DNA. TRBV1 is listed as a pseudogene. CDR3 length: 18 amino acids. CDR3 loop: CTSSPGLAGLNLYNEQFF. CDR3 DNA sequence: TGCACCAGCAGCCCGGGACTAGCGGGACTCAACCTATACAATGAGCAGTTCTTC.

The CDR3 DNA is TGTGCCAGCAGTGACACCGGGGGGGACGGAGGGCCCCAGCATTTT. Its protein is CASSDTGGDGGPQHF. J is TRBJ1-5 and V is TRBV2; D might be TRBD1 (5 bases). Deletions cut 3 bases from V and 9 bases from J, with 18 bases between. Germline V CDR1 and CDR2: SNHLY, FYNNEI. This CDR3 comprises 15 residues.

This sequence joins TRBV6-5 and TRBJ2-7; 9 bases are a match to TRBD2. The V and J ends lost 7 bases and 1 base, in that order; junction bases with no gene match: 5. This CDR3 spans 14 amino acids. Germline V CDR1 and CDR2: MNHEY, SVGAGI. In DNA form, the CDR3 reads TGTGCCAGCAAATCCCTAGCGGGATCCTACGAGCAGTACTTC. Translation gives CASKSLAGSYEQYF.

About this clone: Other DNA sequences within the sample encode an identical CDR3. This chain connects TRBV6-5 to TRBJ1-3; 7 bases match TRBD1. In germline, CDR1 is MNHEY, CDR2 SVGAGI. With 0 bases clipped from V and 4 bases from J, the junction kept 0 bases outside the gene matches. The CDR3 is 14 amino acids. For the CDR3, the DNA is TGTGCCAGCAGTTACTCCAGGGGGGGAAACACCATATATTTT. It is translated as CASSYSRGGNTIYF.